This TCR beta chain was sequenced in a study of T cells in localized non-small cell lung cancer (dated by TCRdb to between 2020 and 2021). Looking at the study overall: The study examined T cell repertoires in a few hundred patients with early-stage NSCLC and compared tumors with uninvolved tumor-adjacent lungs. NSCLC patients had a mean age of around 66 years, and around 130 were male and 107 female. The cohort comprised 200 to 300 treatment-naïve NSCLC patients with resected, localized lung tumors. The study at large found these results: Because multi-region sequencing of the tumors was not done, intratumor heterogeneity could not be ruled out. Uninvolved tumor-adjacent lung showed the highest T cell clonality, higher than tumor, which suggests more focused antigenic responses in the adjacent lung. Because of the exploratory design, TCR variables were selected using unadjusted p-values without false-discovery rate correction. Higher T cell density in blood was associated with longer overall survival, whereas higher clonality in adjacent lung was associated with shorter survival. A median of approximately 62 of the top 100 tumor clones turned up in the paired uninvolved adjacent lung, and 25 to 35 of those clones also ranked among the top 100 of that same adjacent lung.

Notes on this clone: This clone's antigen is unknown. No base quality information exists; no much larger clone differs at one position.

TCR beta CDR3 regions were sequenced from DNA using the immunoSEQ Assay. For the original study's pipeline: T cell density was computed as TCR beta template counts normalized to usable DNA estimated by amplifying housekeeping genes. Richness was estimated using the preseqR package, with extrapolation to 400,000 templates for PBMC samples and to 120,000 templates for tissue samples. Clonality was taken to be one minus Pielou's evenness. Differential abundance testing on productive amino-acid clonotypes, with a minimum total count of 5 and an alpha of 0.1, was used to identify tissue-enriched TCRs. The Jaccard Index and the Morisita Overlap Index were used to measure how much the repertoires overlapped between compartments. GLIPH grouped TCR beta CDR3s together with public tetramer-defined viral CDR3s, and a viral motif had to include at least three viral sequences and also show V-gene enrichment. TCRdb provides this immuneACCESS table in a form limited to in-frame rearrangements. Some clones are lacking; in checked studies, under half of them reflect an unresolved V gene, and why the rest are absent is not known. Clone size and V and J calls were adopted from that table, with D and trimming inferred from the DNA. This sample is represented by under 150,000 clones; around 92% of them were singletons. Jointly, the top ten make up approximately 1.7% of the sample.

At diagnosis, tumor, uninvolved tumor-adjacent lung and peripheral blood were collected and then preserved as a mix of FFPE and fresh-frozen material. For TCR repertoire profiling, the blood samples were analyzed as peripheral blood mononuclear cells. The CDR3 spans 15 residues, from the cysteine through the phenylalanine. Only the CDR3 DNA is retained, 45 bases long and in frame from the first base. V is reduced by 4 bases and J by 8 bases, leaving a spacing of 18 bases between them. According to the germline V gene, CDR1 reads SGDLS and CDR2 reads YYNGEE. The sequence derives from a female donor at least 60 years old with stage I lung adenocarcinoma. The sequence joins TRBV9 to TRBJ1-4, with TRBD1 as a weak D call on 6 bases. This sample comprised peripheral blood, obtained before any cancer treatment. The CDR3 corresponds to CASSRAQGGGEKLFF. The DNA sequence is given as TGTGCCAGCAGCAGAGCACAGGGAGGAGGGGAAAAACTGTTTTTT.